This T cell receptor beta chain was documented in a study of radiotherapy plus CTLA-4 blockade in lung cancer. Assay: immunoSEQ multiplex PCR; the TCRdb copy retains only in-frame clones and omits some. The data contain tens of thousands of clones, around 86% of them singletons. The origin of this receptor is a human donor with non-small cell lung cancer who had a partial response to radiotherapy plus ipilimumab. This specimen was peripheral blood, taken from a patient treated with radiotherapy plus ipilimumab.

The CDR3 spells CASSRQILTGELFF. The CDR3 nucleotides read TGCGCCAGCAGCAGACAGATCCTCACCGGGGAGCTGTTTTTT. The chain combines TRBV5-1 with TRBJ2-2, with D maybe TRBD1 (5 bases). With 4 bases removed from V and 4 bases from J, the gap between germline ends came to 11 bases. The germline V gene encodes CDR1 SGHRS and CDR2 YFSETQ. CDR3 length equals 14 residues.